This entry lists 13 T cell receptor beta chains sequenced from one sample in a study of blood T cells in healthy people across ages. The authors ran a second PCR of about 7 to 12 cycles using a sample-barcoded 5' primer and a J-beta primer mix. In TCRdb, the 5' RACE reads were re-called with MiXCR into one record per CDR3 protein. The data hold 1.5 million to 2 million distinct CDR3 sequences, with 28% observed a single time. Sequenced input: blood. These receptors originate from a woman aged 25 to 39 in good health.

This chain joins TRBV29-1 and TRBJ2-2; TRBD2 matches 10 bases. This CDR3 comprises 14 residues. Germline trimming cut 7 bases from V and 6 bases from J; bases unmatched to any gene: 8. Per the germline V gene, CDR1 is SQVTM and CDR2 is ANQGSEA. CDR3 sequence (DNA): TGCAGCGCCCTCGGAAGCGGGGGGGCCGGGGAGCTGTTTTTT. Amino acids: CSALGSGGAGELFF.

The CDR3 region has the DNA TGCGCCAGCAGCCAAGACGGCTGTACATACAATGAGCAGTTCTTC. Translating gives CASSQDGCTYNEQFF. The genes are TRBV4-3 and TRBJ2-1, with D unresolved. The germline CDR1 and CDR2 sequences are LGHNA and YSLEER. This CDR3 region has 15 residues. V was clipped by 0 bases and J by 4 bases, with 10 bases between them.

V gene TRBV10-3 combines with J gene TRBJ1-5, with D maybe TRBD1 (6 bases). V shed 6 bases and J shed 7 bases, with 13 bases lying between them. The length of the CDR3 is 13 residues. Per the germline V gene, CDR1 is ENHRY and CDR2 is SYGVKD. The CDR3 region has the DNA TGTGCCATCAGCGCAGGGGAAGGGCAGCCCCAGCATTTT. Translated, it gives CAISAGEGQPQHF.

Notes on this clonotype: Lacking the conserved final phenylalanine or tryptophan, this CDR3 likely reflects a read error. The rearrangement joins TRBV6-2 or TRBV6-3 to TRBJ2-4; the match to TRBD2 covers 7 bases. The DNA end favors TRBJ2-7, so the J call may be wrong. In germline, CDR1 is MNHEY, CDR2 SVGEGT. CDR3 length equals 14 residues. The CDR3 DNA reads TGTGCCAGCAGCCCAGCGGGGCCGCCCTACGAGCAGTACTCC. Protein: CASSPAGPPYEQYS.

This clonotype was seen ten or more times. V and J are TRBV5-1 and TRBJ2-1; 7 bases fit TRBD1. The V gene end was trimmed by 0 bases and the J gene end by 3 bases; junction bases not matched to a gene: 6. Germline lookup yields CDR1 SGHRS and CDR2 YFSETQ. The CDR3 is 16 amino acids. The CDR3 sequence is CASSLAGSGGYNEQFF. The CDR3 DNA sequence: TGCGCCAGCAGCTTGGCCGGGTCAGGGGGCTACAATGAGCAGTTCTTC.

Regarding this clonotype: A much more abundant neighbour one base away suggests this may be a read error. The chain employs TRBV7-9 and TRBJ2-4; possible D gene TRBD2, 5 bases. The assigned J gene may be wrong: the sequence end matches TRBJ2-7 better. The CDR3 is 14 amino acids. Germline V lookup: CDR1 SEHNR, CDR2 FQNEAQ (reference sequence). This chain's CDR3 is CASSWATGGYEQYF. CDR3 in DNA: TGTGCCAGCAGCTGGGCGACTGGCGGGTACGAGCAGTACTTC.

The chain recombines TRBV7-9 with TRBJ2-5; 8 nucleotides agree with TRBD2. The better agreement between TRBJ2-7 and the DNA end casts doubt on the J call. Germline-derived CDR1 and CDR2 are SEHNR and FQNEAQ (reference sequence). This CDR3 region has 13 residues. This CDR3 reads CASSERTSSEQYF. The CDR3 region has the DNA TGTGCCAGCAGCGAGAGGACTAGCAGCGAGCAGTACTTC.

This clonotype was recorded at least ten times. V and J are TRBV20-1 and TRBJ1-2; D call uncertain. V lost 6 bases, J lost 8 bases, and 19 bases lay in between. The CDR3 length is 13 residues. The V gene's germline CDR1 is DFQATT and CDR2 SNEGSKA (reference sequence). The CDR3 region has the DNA TGCAGTGCGATCGAAGGAAGCTTCAGAGGCTACACCTTC. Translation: CSAIEGSFRGYTF.

CDR3 coding DNA: TGTGCCAGCAGCCAAGTCGCGACAATGAACACTGAAGCTTTCTTT. Translating gives CASSQVATMNTEAFF. The gene calls are TRBV4-2 and TRBJ1-1; no firm D call. Germline CDR1 and CDR2: LGHNA and YNFKEQ. The CDR3 sequence is 15 residues long. Between the trimmed V and J ends, which lost 1 base and 0 bases, there was a span of 9 bases.

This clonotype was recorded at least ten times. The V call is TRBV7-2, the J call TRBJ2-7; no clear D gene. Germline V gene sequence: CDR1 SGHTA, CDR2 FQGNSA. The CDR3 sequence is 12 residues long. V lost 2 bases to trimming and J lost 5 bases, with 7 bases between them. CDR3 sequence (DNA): TGTGCCAGCAGCTTACAGCCCCACGAGCAGTACTTC. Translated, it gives CASSLQPHEQYF. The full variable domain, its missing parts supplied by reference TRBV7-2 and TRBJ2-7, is GAGVSQSPSNKVTEKGKDVELRCDPISGHTALYWYRQSLGQGLEFLIYFQGNSAPDKSGLPSDRFSAERTGGSVSTLTIQRTQQEDSAVYLCASSLQPHEQYFGPGTRLTVT.

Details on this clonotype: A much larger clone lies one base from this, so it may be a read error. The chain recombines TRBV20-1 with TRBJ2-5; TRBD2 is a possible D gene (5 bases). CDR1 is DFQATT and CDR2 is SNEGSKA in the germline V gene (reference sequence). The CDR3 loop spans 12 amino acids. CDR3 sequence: CNPSGRGETQYF. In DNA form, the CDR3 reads TGCAACCCAAGCGGCCGTGGCGAGACCCAGTACTTC.

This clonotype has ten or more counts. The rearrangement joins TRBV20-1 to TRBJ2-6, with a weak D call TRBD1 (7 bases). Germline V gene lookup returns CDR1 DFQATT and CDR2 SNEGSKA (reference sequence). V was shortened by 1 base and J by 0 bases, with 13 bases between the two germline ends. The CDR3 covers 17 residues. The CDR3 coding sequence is TGCAGTGCTAGAGGGAGGGGGCTCGCCTCTGGGGCCAACGTCCTGACTTTC. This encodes CSARGRGLASGANVLTF.

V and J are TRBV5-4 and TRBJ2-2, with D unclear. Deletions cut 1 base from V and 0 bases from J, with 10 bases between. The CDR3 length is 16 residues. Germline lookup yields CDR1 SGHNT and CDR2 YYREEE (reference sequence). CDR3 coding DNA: TGTGCCAGCAGCTTGTGGGTAGCAGCGAACACCGGGGAGCTGTTTTTT. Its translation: CASSLWVAANTGELFF. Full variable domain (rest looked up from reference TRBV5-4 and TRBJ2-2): ETGVTQSPTHLIKTRGQQVTLRCSSQSGHNTVSWYQQALGQGPQFIFQYYREEENGRGNFPPRFSGLQFPNYSSELNVNALELDDSALYLCASSLWVAANTGELFFGEGSRLTVL.